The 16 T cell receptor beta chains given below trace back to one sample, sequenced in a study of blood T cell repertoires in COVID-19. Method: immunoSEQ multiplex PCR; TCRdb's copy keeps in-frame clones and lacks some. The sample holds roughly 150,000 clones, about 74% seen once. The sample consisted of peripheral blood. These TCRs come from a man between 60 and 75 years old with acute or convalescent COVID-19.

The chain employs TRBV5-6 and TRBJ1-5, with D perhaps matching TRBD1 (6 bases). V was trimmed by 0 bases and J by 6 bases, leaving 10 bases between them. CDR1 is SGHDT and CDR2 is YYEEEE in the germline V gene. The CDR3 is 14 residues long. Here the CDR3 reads CASSLGQAAQPQHF. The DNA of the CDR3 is TGTGCCAGCAGCTTGGGACAGGCAGCTCAGCCCCAGCATTTT.

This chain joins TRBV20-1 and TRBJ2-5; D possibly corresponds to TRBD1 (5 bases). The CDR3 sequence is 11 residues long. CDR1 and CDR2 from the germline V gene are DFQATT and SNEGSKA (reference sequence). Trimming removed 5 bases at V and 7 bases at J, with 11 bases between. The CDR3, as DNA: TGCAGTGCTCCTCGTCAGGGGACCCAGTACTTC. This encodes CSAPRQGTQYF.

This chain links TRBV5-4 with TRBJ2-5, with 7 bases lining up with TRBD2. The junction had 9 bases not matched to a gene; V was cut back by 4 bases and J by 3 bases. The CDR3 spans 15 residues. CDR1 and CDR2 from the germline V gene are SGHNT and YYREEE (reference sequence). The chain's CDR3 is CASSQLQRGEETQYF. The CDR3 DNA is TGTGCCAGCAGCCAACTCCAGCGGGGAGAAGAGACCCAGTACTTC.

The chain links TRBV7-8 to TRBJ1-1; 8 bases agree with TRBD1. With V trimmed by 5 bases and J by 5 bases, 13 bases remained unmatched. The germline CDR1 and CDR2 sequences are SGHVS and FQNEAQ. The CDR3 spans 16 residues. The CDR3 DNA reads TGTGCCAGCAGCCGTTCTCCAGGGGGCCCCGGGACTGAAGCTTTCTTT. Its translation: CASSRSPGGPGTEAFF.

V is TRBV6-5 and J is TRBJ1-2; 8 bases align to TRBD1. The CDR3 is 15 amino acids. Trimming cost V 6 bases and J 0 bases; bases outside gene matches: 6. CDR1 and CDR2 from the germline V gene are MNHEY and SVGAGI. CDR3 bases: TGTGCCAGCAGGGGGACAGGAGGGGCTAACTATGGCTACACCTTC. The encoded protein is CASRGTGGANYGYTF.

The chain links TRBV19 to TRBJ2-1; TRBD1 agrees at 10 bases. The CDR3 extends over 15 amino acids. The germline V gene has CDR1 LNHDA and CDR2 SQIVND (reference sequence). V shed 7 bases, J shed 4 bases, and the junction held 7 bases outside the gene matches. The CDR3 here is CASTSTGGSYNEQFF. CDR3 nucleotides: TGTGCCAGTACCTCGACAGGGGGCTCGTACAATGAGCAGTTCTTC.

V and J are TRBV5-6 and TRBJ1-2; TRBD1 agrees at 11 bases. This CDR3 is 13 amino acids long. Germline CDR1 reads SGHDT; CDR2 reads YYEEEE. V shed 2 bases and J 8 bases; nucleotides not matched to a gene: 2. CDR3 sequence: CASSFGTGGGYTF. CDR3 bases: TGTGCCAGCAGCTTCGGGACAGGGGGAGGCTACACCTTC.

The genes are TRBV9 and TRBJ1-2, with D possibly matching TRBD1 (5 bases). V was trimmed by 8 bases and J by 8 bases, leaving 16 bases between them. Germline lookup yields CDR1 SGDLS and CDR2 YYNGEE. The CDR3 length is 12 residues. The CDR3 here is CASTTGSMGYTF. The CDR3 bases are TGTGCCAGTACCACAGGTTCTATGGGCTACACCTTC.

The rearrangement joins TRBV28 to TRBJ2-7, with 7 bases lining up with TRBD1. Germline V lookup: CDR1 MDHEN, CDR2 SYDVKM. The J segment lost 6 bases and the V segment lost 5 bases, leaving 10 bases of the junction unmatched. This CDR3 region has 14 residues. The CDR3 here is CASSQRAGGREQYF. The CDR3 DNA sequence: TGTGCCAGCAGTCAAAGGGCAGGGGGACGCGAGCAGTACTTC.

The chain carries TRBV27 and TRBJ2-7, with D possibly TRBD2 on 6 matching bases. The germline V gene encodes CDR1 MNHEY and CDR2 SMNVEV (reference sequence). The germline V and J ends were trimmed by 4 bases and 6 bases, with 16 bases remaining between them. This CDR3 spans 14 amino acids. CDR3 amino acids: CASSSGVTVGEQYF. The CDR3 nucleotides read TGTGCCAGCAGTTCGGGGGTGACAGTGGGCGAGCAGTACTTC.

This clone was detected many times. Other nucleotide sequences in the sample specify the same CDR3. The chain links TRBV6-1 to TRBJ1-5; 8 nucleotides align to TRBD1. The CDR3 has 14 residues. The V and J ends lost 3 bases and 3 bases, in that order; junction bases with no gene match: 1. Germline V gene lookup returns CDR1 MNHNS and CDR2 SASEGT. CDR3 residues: CASSEGQANQPQHF. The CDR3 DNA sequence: TGTGCCAGCAGTGAGGGACAGGCCAATCAGCCCCAGCATTTT.

This CDR3 is CASRSSGGYRHEQFF. In DNA form, the CDR3 reads TGTGCCAGCAGAAGTAGCGGGGGCTATAGGCATGAGCAGTTCTTC. The chain links TRBV25-1 to TRBJ2-1; 9 positions agree with TRBD2. Germline assignment: CDR1 MGHDK and CDR2 SYGVNS. With 6 bases clipped from V and 8 bases from J, the junction kept 11 bases outside the gene matches. This CDR3 is 15 amino acids long.

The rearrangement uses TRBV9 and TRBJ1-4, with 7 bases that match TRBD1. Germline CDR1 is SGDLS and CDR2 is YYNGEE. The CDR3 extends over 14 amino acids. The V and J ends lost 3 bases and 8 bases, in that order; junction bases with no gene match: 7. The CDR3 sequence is CASSGRQGGEKLFF. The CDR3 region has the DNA TGTGCCAGCAGCGGGAGACAGGGAGGCGAAAAACTGTTTTTT.

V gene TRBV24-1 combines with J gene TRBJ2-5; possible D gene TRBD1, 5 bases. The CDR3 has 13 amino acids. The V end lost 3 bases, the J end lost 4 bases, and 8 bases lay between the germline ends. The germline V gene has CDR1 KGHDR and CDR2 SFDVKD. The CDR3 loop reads CATSDHTGETQYF. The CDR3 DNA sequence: TGTGCCACCAGTGATCACACAGGAGAGACCCAGTACTTC.

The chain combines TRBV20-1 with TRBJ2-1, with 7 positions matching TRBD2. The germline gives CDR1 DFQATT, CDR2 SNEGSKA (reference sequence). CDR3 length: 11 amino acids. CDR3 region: CSPAARDYSFF. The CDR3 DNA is TGCAGCCCAGCCGCCCGGGACTACTCGTTCTTC.

The CDR3 loop is CASINGGSGNTIYF. The CDR3 coding sequence is TGTGCCAGTATTAACGGAGGCTCTGGAAACACCATATATTTT. The J gene is TRBJ1-3, the V gene TRBV19; D remains unclear. The germline V and J ends were trimmed by 7 bases and 0 bases, with 10 bases remaining between them. The germline V gene has CDR1 LNHDA and CDR2 SQIVND (reference sequence). This CDR3 is 14 amino acids long.